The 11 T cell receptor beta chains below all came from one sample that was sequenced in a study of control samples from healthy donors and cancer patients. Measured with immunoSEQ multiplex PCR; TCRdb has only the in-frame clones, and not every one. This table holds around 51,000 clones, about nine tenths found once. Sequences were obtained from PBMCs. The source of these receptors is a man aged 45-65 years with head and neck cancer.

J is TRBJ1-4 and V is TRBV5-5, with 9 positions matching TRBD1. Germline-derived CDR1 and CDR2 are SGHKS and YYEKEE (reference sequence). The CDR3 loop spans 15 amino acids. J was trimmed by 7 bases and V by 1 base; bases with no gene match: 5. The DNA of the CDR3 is TGTGCCAGCAGCTTGAACACAGGGGGCAGTGAAAAACTGTTTTTT. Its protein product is CASSLNTGGSEKLFF.

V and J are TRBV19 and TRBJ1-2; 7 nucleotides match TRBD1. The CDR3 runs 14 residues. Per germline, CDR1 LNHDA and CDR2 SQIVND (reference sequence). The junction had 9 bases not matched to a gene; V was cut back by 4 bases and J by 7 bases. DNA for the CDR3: TGTGCCAGTAGTAGAGGGACAGCGGAAGGTGGCTACACCTTC. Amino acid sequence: CASSRGTAEGGYTF.

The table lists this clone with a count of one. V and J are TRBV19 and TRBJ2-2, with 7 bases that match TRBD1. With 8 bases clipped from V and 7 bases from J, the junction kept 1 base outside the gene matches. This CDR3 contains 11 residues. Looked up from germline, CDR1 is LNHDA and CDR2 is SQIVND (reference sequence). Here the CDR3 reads CASYRGGELFF. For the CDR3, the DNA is TGTGCCAGTTACAGGGGCGGGGAGCTGTTTTTT.

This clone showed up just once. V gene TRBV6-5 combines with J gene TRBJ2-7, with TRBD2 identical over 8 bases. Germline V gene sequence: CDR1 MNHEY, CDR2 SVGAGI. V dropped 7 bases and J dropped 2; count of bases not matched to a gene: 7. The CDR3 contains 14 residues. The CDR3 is CASTSSGGAYEQYF. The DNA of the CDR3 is TGTGCCAGCACCTCCTCCGGGGGGGCCTACGAGCAGTACTTC.

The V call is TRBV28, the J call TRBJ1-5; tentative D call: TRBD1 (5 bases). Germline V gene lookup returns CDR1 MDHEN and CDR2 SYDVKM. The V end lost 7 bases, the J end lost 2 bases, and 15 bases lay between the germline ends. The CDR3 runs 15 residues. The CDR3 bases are TGTGCCAGCACAAAGTGGGGGGAGGGCAATCAGCCCCAGCATTTT. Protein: CASTKWGEGNQPQHF.

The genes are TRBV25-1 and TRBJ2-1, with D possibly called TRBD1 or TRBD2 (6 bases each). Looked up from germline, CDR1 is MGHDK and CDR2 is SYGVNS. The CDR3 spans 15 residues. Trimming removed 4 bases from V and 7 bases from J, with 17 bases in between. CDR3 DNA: TGTGCCAGCAGTGCCCCGGGGGCGCGGTGGAATGAGCAGTTCTTC. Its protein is CASSAPGARWNEQFF.

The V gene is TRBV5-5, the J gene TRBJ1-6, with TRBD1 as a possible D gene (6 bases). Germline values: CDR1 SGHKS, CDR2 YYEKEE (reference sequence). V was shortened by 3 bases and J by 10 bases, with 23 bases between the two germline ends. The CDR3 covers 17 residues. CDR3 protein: CASSSDVEGGITSPLHF. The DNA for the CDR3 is TGTGCCAGCAGCTCCGACGTCGAGGGGGGTATAACCTCACCCCTCCACTTT.

DNA for the CDR3: TGTGCCAGCAGCTTGGTTAGCTCCGGCACCTACAATGAGCAGTTCTTC. It codes for CASSLVSSGTYNEQFF. The V and J genes are TRBV5-8 and TRBJ2-1; D remains unclear. The CDR3 consists of 16 residues. V was shortened by 0 bases and J by 2 bases, with 12 bases between the two germline ends. Germline loops: CDR1 SGHTS, CDR2 YDEGEE.

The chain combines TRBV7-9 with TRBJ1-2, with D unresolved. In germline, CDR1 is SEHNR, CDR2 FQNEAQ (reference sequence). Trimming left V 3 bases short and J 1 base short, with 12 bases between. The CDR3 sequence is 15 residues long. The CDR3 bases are TGTGCCAGCAGCTTGGCTACCGATTTTAACTATGGCTACACCTTC. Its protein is CASSLATDFNYGYTF.

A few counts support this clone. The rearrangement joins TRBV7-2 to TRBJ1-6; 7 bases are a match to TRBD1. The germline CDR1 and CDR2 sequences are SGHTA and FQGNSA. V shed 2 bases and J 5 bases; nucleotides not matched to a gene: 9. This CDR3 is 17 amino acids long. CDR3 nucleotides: TGTGCCAGCAGCTTAACGACAGGGAAGCTTGATAATTCACCCCTCCACTTT. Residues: CASSLTTGKLDNSPLHF.

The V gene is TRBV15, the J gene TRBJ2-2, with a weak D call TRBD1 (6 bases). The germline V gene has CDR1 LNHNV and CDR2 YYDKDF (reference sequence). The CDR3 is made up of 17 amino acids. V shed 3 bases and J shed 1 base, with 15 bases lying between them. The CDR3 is CATSRAVATGNTGELFF. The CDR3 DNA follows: TGTGCCACCAGCAGGGCCGTAGCGACAGGGAACACCGGGGAGCTGTTTTTT.